This TCR beta chain was captured by sequencing in a study of a mutant IDH1 vaccine in newly diagnosed glioma. Study context: Vaccination followed radiotherapy alone by 4-6 weeks, or accompanied temozolomide cycles. The sex distribution of treated patients was roughly 62% male and roughly 38% female, with a mean age of roughly 40 years.

Indicated time point: week 11, during vaccination. The vaccine gave 300 ug of a 20-mer mutant IDH1 peptide subcutaneously per dose. In germline, CDR1 is SGHTA, CDR2 FQGTGA. This CDR3 is built from 15 residues. Losses at the gene ends were 1 base for V and 5 bases for J; bases not matched to a gene: 1. Concerning this clone: Its specificity is unknown.

Method: immunoSEQ multiplex PCR; TCRdb's copy keeps in-frame clones and lacks some. In the table there are about 40,000 clones, around 84% of which are singletons. Points from the study as a whole: Among all patients, vaccine-induced immune responses occurred in roughly 93%.

This sequence originates from a man aged 35-49 years with glioma. The chain carries TRBV7-3 and TRBJ2-7, with TRBD2 identical over 14 bases. Sequencing used PBMCs, obtained from a glioma patient whose treatment included an IDH1 peptide vaccine. CDR3 residues: CASSLKGLAGDEQYF. In DNA, the CDR3 is TGTGCCAGCAGCTTAAAGGGACTAGCGGGAGACGAGCAGTACTTC.